This T cell receptor (beta chain) comes out of a study of cytomegalovirus exposure and HLA in healthy donors. Study results and limitations: One cluster of highly shared sequence variants probably arose as a sequencing artifact. V- and J-gene trimming in TCR beta was tied to a missense DCLRE1C variant by an analysis performed later.

Turning to this clone: What it binds is not known.

After removal of 2 bases from V and 2 bases from J, the junction contained 5 bases not matched to a gene. From germline, CDR1 is MNHEY and CDR2 SVGAGI. The CDR3 sequence is 15 residues long. Use of 60 Vbeta and 13 Jbeta primers characterized the PCR. This table comes from immunoSEQ multiplex PCR, and its TCRdb copy is limited to in-frame clones, with some not included. The profile shows about 190,000 clones, over 60% of them singletons. The material sequenced was PBMCs. The receptor's source is a man younger than 40 in good health and CMV-seropositive. The rearrangement joins TRBV6-5 to TRBJ2-7, with 8 bases identical to TRBD1. Here the CDR3 reads CASSYGQGATYEQYF. CDR3 nucleotides: TGTGCCAGCAGTTACGGACAGGGAGCCACCTACGAGCAGTACTTC.